The T cell receptor (beta chain) described here comes from a study of vaccination and CD4 T cells after COVID-19. About this clonotype itself: Its target is not known.

At the Johns Hopkins FTIC core, DNA taken from cultured CD4+ T cells was sequenced by way of the Oncomine TCR Beta short-read assay. Genomic DNA was taken out of cultured CD4+ T cells by extraction. TCRdb redid the calling of the PCR reads with MiXCR, one entry per CDR3 protein. The sample contains approximately 15,000 distinct CDR3 sequences, around 42% of which appear only once. Described treatment: roughly 11-day PBMC culture with coronavirus spike peptide pools or control peptides (ViraFEST assay). Germline lookup yields CDR1 MRHNA and CDR2 SNTAGT. The CDR3 sequence is 16 residues long. The V end was cut by 0 bases, the J end by 0 bases, with 9 bases between.

The chain has TRBV6-4 and TRBJ1-5; possibly TRBD1 for D (5 bases). Sequencing was performed on CD4+ T cells from blood, cultured in vitro, taken before SARS-CoV-2 vaccination. This clonotype was sampled from a human donor who had recovered from COVID-19. The CDR3 sequence: CASSDSKGDSNQPQHF. The CDR3 DNA is TGTGCCAGCAGTGACTCGAAAGGGGATAGCAATCAGCCCCAGCATTTT.